Following are 26 T cell receptor beta chains from one sample sequenced in a study of blood T cell repertoires in COVID-19. Here immunoSEQ multiplex PCR was the method, and the copy in TCRdb shows in-frame clones only, minus some. In the table there are around 230,000 clones, over 75% of which are singletons. The sequencing input was peripheral blood. The source of these receptors is a man between 45 and 60 years old with COVID-19, enrolled during active disease.

The chain combines TRBV4-1 with TRBJ1-4; D gene ambiguous. The CDR3 length is 13 residues. With 2 bases removed from V and 5 bases from J, the gap between germline ends came to 6 bases. Germline lookup yields CDR1 MGHRA and CDR2 YSYEKL. CDR3 sequence (DNA): TGCGCCAGCAGCCAACGTCAGAATGAAAAACTGTTTTTT. This gives the protein CASSQRQNEKLFF.

The chain combines TRBV27 with TRBJ1-1; D perhaps matches TRBD1 (5 bases). Germline V gene data show CDR1 as MNHEY and CDR2 as SMNVEV (reference sequence). The CDR3 has 15 amino acids. V was shortened by 4 bases and J by 1 base, with 13 bases between the two germline ends. CDR3 residues: CASSSLGHPNTEAFF. CDR3 nucleotides: TGTGCCAGCAGTTCTCTTGGACATCCGAACACTGAAGCTTTCTTT.

The V gene is TRBV5-1, the J gene TRBJ1-1, with 8 bases identical to TRBD1. Germline V lookup: CDR1 SGHRS, CDR2 YFSETQ. The CDR3 length is 13 residues. The V segment lost 6 bases and the J segment 1 base; nucleotides outside the gene matches: 2. CDR3 sequence: CASTGQGNTEAFF. CDR3 DNA: TGCGCCAGCACCGGACAGGGGAACACTGAAGCTTTCTTT.

This sequence joins TRBV18 and TRBJ2-2, with a possible D match to TRBD1 (5 bases). Germline lookup yields CDR1 KGHSH and CDR2 LQKENI. With 2 bases removed from V and 6 bases from J, the gap between germline ends came to 10 bases. There are 14 residues in the CDR3. The DNA for the CDR3 is TGTGCCAGCTCACCAAAGGGGCGCCCCGGGGAGCTGTTTTTT. Translation: CASSPKGRPGELFF.

A few counts support this clone. This chain connects TRBV7-9 to TRBJ1-2, with D hard to call. The length of the CDR3 is 12 residues. Germline V CDR1 and CDR2: SEHNR, FQNEAQ (reference sequence). The germline V and J ends were trimmed by 3 bases and 5 bases, with 7 bases remaining between them. The CDR3, as DNA: TGTGCCAGCAGCTTGCGGCCTTATGGCTACACCTTC. This codes for CASSLRPYGYTF.

This clone was picked up one time. The V call is TRBV19, the J call TRBJ1-1; D not resolved. Trimming removed 5 bases from V and 1 base from J, with 14 bases in between. Germline CDR1 and CDR2: LNHDA and SQIVND (reference sequence). The CDR3 totals 15 residues. CDR3 nucleotide sequence: TGTGCCAGTAGTCCCCGGGTGGTTACGAACACTGAAGCTTTCTTT. Amino acids: CASSPRVVTNTEAFF.

The V gene is TRBV19, the J gene TRBJ1-5; 7 bases are shared with TRBD1. The V gene end was trimmed by 5 bases and the J gene end by 5 bases; junction bases not matched to a gene: 3. Per germline, CDR1 LNHDA and CDR2 SQIVND (reference sequence). The CDR3 covers 13 residues. CDR3 DNA: TGTGCCAGTAGTCGACAGGGTGATCAGCCCCAGCATTTT. Translated, it gives CASSRQGDQPQHF.

V and J are TRBV7-2 and TRBJ1-2, with D perhaps TRBD1 (6 bases). Germline CDR1 SGHTA, CDR2 FQGNSA. This CDR3 has 13 amino acids. V was cut by 2 bases and J by 3 bases, with 7 bases left in between. This chain's CDR3 is CASSLQGYYGYTF. The CDR3 DNA sequence: TGTGCCAGCAGCTTACAGGGGTACTATGGCTACACCTTC.

The chain has TRBV6-6 and TRBJ1-6, with D possibly being TRBD1 (5 bases). This CDR3 spans 17 amino acids. Trimming left V 5 bases short and J 0 bases short, with 14 bases between. Germline CDR1 is MNHNY and CDR2 is SVGAGI (reference sequence). The CDR3 DNA reads TGTGCCAGCAGTCTCGGACATTCGAGCTCCTATAATTCACCCCTCCACTTT. Encoded protein: CASSLGHSSSYNSPLHF.

This chain links TRBV20-1 with TRBJ2-5; 9 bases fit TRBD2. V shed 3 bases, J shed 2 bases, and the junction held 4 bases outside the gene matches. The germline gives CDR1 DFQATT, CDR2 SNEGSKA (reference sequence). The CDR3 is 14 residues long. This CDR3 is CSASRRGGQETQYF. CDR3 coding DNA: TGCAGTGCTAGTAGGCGGGGGGGACAAGAGACCCAGTACTTC.

This clone was observed a few times. The gene calls are TRBV4-1 and TRBJ1-5; D perhaps matches TRBD1 (6 bases). Germline-derived CDR1 and CDR2 are MGHRA and YSYEKL. This CDR3 comprises 17 residues. The V and J ends lost 1 base and 2 bases respectively, with 15 bases between them. The CDR3 here is CASSQVFGGQGNQPQHF. DNA of the CDR3: TGCGCCAGCAGCCAAGTTTTCGGGGGGCAGGGCAATCAGCCCCAGCATTTT.

This rearrangement joins TRBV19 to TRBJ2-5, with 7 nucleotides matching TRBD1. The CDR3 is 13 residues long. V lost 4 bases to trimming and J lost 4 bases; unmatched junction nucleotides: 3. Germline CDR1 is LNHDA and CDR2 is SQIVND (reference sequence). The CDR3 DNA sequence: TGTGCCAGTAGTACCAACAGGGGAGAGACCCAGTACTTC. Amino acids: CASSTNRGETQYF.

The V gene is TRBV7-9, the J gene TRBJ2-1; 10 bases fit TRBD1. Germline values: CDR1 SEHNR, CDR2 FQNEAQ (reference sequence). This CDR3 has 15 amino acids. Unmatched junction bases numbered 4, after V lost 1 base and J lost 7 bases. The CDR3 sequence is CASSLVGQGVNEQFF. DNA of the CDR3: TGTGCCAGCAGCTTAGTAGGACAGGGGGTGAATGAGCAGTTCTTC.

The chain employs TRBV9 and TRBJ2-1, with 7 bases lining up with TRBD2. This CDR3 region has 14 residues. CDR1 and CDR2 (germline): SGDLS, YYNGEE. Trimming removed 2 bases from V and 5 bases from J; junction bases left unmatched: 4. CDR3 bases: TGTGCCAGCAGCGTGGGGGGGTCCCACAATGAGCAGTTCTTC. Amino acid sequence: CASSVGGSHNEQFF. The entire variable domain, with the rest obtained from reference TRBV9 and TRBJ2-1, is as follows: DSGVTQTPKHLITATGQRVTLRCSPRSGDLSVYWYQQSLDQGLQFLIQYYNGEERAKGNILERFSAQQFPDLHSELNLSSLELGDSALYFCASSVGGSHNEQFFGPGTRLTVL.

The chain joins TRBV12-3 or TRBV12-4 to TRBJ2-2, with unresolved D. V was cut by 3 bases and J by 4 bases, with 6 bases left in between. CDR3 size: 13 residues. The CDR3 DNA follows: TGTGCCAGCAGTTTGTATAGCACCGGGGAGCTGTTTTTT. Protein: CASSLYSTGELFF.

This clone was counted a single time. This chain links TRBV18 with TRBJ1-2; 8 bases align to TRBD1. Looked up from germline, CDR1 is KGHSH and CDR2 is LQKENI. The CDR3 sequence is 16 residues long. With V trimmed by 2 bases and J by 0 bases, 5 bases remained unmatched. CDR3: CASSPIDRGANYGYTF. DNA for the CDR3: TGTGCCAGCTCACCAATCGACAGGGGCGCTAACTATGGCTACACCTTC.

This clone is a singleton in its sample. The V gene is TRBV7-2, the J gene TRBJ2-7, with a tentative D call TRBD1 (6 bases). CDR3 length: 12 residues. CDR1 is SGHTA and CDR2 is FQGNSA in the germline V gene. Trimming cost V 7 bases and J 4 bases, with 11 bases left between them. This chain's CDR3 is CASNQRGYEQYF. The CDR3 DNA is TGTGCCAGCAACCAGAGGGGGTACGAGCAGTACTTC.

This clone appeared a single time. V and J are TRBV7-6 and TRBJ2-5, with 7 nucleotides matching TRBD2. The CDR3 totals 16 residues. Per germline, CDR1 SGHVS and CDR2 FNYEAQ. V was clipped by 5 bases and J by 2 bases; unmatched bases: 11. CDR3 nucleotide sequence: TGTGCCAGCAGCGTCGCCCCGGGGGGTGGTCAAGAGACCCAGTACTTC. It translates to CASSVAPGGGQETQYF.

The gene calls are TRBV3-1 (or the pseudogene TRBV3-2) and TRBJ2-5; 12 bases agree with TRBD2. The V gene end was trimmed by 7 bases and the J gene end by 5 bases; junction bases not matched to a gene: 8. CDR1 is LGHDT and CDR2 is YNNKEL in the germline V gene (reference sequence). The CDR3 has 15 amino acids. CDR3 region: CASMLAGGPGETQYF. The CDR3 nucleotides read TGTGCCAGCATGCTAGCGGGGGGGCCGGGGGAGACCCAGTACTTC.

The gene calls are TRBV9 and TRBJ2-1; 14 bases are a match to TRBD2. J was trimmed by 9 bases and V by 0 bases; bases with no gene match: 2. The CDR3 runs 15 residues. Germline V gene lookup returns CDR1 SGDLS and CDR2 YYNGEE. DNA for the CDR3: TGTGCCAGCAGCGTAGAGGGACTAGCGGGGGTTGAGCAGTTCTTC. Its translation is CASSVEGLAGVEQFF.

The CDR3 region is CASSLDFSGGEAFF. CDR3 DNA sequence: TGTGCCAGCAGCTTAGATTTTTCAGGGGGCGAAGCTTTCTTT. The V gene is TRBV11-2, the J gene TRBJ1-1, with TRBD1 matching over 8 bases. CDR1 and CDR2 (germline): SGHAT, FQNNGV. V dropped 0 bases and J dropped 8; count of bases not matched to a gene: 5. The CDR3 spans 14 residues.

This chain uses TRBV20-1 with TRBJ2-1, with D hard to call. The CDR3 is 10 residues long. V lost 5 bases to trimming and J lost 5 bases, with 4 bases between them. In germline, CDR1 is DFQATT, CDR2 SNEGSKA (reference sequence). CDR3 amino acids: CSAWHNEQFF. CDR3 DNA sequence: TGCAGTGCTTGGCACAATGAGCAGTTCTTC.

This clone was recorded once. The chain uses TRBV5-5 and TRBJ2-7; possibly TRBD2 for D (5 bases). Germline V gene data show CDR1 as SGHKS and CDR2 as YYEKEE (reference sequence). Trimming stripped 0 bases from V and 4 bases from J, with 8 bases between. The CDR3 consists of 13 residues. This chain's CDR3 is CASSLEREYEQYF. In nucleotides, the CDR3 is TGTGCCAGCAGCTTGGAACGGGAATACGAGCAGTACTTC.

The chain couples TRBV5-1 to TRBJ1-2; D unclear. The CDR3 is 14 amino acids. Germline loops: CDR1 SGHRS, CDR2 YFSETQ. V gave up 0 bases and J gave up 2 bases, with 8 bases separating them. CDR3 sequence reads: CASSLAQANYGYTF. CDR3 nucleotide sequence: TGCGCCAGCAGCTTGGCTCAAGCCAACTATGGCTACACCTTC.

This clone has a single count. The J gene is TRBJ1-1, the V gene TRBV30; maybe TRBD1 (6 bases). Trimming pared 3 bases from V and 1 base from J, leaving 12 bases between. Germline V lookup: CDR1 GTSNPN, CDR2 SVGIG (reference sequence). The CDR3 sequence is 14 residues long. This chain's CDR3 is CAWRAGAGNTEAFF. Here the CDR3 DNA reads TGTGCCTGGAGGGCGGGGGCCGGGAACACTGAAGCTTTCTTT.

This clone has just a few counts. V is TRBV6-5 and J is TRBJ1-1; 8 nucleotides agree with TRBD1. Per the germline V gene, CDR1 is MNHEY and CDR2 is SVGAGI. The CDR3 totals 13 residues. With 7 bases clipped from V and 4 bases from J, the junction kept 5 bases outside the gene matches. This CDR3 is CASTGTGSTEAFF. In nucleotides, the CDR3 is TGTGCCAGCACCGGGACAGGTAGCACTGAAGCTTTCTTT.